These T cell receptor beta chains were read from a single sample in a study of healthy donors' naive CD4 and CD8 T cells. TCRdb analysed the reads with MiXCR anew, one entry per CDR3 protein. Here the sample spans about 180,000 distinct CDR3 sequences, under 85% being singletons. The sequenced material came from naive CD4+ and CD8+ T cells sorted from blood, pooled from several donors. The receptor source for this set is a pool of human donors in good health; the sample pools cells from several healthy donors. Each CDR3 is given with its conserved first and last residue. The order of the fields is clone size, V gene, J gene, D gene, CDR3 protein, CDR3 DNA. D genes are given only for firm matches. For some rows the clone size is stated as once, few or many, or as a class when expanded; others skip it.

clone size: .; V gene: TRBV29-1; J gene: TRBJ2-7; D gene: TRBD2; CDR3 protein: CSVEGGLAGGVYEQYF; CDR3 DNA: TGCAGCGTTGAAGGCGGGCTAGCGGGAGGAGTCTACGAGCAGTACTTC
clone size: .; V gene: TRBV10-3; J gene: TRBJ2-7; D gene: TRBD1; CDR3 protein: CAIRGDSAYEQYF; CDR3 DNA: TGTGCCATCAGAGGGGACAGCGCCTACGAGCAGTACTTC
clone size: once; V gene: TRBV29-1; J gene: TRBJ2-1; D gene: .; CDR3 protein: CSGSGYSYNEQFF; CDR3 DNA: TGCAGCGGAAGTGGGTACTCCTACAATGAGCAGTTCTTC
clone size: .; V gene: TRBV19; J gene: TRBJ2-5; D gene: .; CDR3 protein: CASSKDVRTQYF; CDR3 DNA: TGTGCCAGTAGTAAGGACGTACGGACCCAGTACTTC
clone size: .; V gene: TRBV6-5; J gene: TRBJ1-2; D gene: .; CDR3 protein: CASSHMPRGKNGYTF; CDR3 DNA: TGTGCCAGCAGCCATATGCCGCGGGGCAAAAATGGCTACACCTTC
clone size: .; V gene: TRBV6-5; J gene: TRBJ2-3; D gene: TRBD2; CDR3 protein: CASRGLTSGSSTDTQYF; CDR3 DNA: TGTGCCAGCAGAGGATTGACTAGCGGGTCTAGCACAGATACGCAGTATTTT
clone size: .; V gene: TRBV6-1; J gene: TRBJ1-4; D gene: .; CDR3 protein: CASSERGRTNEKLFF; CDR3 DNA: TGTGCCAGCAGTGAACGTGGCAGGACGAATGAAAAACTGTTTTTT
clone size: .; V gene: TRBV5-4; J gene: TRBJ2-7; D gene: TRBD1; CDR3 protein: CASSLGDRGQGEQYF; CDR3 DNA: TGTGCCAGCAGCTTGGGGGACAGGGGGCAAGGTGAGCAGTACTTC
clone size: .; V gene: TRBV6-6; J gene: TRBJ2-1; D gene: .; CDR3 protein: CASSYSEGGPSYNEQFF; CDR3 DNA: TGTGCCAGCAGTTACTCTGAAGGTGGGCCCTCCTACAATGAGCAGTTCTTC
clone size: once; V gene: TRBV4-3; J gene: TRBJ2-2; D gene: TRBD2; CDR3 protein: CASSQGLAGNTGELFF; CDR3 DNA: TGCGCCAGCAGCCAGGGACTAGCGGGGAACACCGGGGAGCTGTTTTTT
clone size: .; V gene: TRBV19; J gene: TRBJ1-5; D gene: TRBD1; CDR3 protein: CASRMDRSQPQHF; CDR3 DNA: TGTGCCAGTAGAATGGACAGGAGTCAGCCCCAGCATTTT
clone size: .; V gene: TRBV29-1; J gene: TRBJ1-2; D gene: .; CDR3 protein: CSVEGSGIYGYTF; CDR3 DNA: TGCAGCGTTGAGGGGTCAGGGATATATGGCTACACCTTC
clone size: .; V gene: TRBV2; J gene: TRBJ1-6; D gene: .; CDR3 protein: CASSEPESPLHF; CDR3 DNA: TGTGCCAGCAGTGAACCCGAATCACCCCTCCACTTT
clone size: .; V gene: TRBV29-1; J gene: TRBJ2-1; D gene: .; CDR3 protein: CSVVGQAYNEQFF; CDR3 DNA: TGCAGCGTTGTGGGCCAGGCCTACAATGAGCAGTTCTTC
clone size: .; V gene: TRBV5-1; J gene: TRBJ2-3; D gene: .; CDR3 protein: CASSLVGGHTQYF; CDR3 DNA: TGTGCCAGCAGCTTGGTAGGAGGCCATACGCAGTATTTT
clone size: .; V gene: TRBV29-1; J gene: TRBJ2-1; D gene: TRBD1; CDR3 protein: CSVEALFRDRSSYNEQFF; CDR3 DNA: TGCAGCGTTGAAGCCTTATTCCGGGACAGGAGTTCCTACAATGAGCAGTTCTTC
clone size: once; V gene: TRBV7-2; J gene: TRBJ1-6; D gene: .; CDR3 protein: CASSLAGSNSPLHF; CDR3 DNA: TGTGCCAGCAGCTTAGCAGGGTCAAATTCACCCCTCCACTTT
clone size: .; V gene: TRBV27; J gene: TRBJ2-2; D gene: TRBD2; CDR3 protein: CASSHGLAGNTGELFF; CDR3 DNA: TGTGCCAGCAGCCACGGACTAGCGGGAAACACCGGGGAGCTGTTTTTT
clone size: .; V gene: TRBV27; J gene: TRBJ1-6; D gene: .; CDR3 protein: CASRPNTGNSPLHF; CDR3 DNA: TGTGCCAGCAGGCCCAATACAGGGAATTCACCCCTCCACTTT
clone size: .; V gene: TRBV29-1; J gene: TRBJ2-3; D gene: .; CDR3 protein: CSVAGLGNADTQYF; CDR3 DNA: TGCAGCGTTGCGGGCCTGGGTAACGCAGATACGCAGTATTTT
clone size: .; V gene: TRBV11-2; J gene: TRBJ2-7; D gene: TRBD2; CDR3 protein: CASSDTSGAPYEQYF; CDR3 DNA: TGTGCCAGCAGCGACACTAGCGGGGCGCCCTACGAGCAGTACTTC
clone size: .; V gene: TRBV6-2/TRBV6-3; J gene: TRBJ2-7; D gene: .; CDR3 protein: CASSYAVSYEQYF; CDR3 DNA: TGTGCCAGCAGTTATGCGGTTTCCTACGAGCAGTACTTC
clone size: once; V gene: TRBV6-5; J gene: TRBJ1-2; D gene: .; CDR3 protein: CASSYMDSANYGYTF; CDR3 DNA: TGTGCCAGCAGTTACATGGACAGTGCTAACTATGGCTACACCTTC
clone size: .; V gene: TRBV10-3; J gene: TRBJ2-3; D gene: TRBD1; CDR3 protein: CAISESRVTGYTDTQYF; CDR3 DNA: TGTGCCATCAGTGAGTCGAGGGTGACAGGGTACACAGATACGCAGTATTTT
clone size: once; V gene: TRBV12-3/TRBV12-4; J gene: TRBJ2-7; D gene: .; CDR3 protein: CASSPRPGGYEQYF; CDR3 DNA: TGTGCCAGCAGCCCTCGCCCCGGGGGCTACGAGCAGTACTTC
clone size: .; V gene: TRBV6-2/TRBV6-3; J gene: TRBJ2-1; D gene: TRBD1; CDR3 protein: CASSRQGAENEQFF; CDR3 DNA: TGTGCCAGCAGTCGACAGGGGGCGGAAAATGAGCAGTTCTTC
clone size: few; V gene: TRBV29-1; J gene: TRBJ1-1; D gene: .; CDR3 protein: CSSHPGRGPEAFF; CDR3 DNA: TGCAGCTCCCACCCCGGCAGGGGCCCTGAAGCTTTCTTT
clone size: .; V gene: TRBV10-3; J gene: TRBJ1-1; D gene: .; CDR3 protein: CAISESRQGPEAFF; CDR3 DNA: TGTGCCATCAGTGAGTCCCGCCAGGGGCCTGAAGCTTTCTTT
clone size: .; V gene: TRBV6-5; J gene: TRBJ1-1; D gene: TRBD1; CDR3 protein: CASSYSTGGMTEAFF; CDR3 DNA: TGTGCCAGCAGTTACTCGACAGGGGGCATGACTGAAGCTTTCTTT
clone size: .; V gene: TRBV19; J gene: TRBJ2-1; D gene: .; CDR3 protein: CASTPYGDYNEQFF; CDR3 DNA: TGTGCCAGTACCCCCTACGGAGATTACAATGAGCAGTTCTTC
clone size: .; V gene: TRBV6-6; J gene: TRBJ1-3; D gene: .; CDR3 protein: CASSYSNGNTIYF; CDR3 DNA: TGTGCCAGCAGTTACTCAAATGGAAACACCATATATTTT